The clone carrying this TCR beta chain showed up many times. Its antigen remains unknown. This entry belongs to a study of T cells in Graves' hyperthyroidism and ophthalmopathy. Diagnostic assessment was based on clinical symptoms, serum thyroxine and TRAb, thyroid ultrasound and orbital computed tomography. Amplification yielded TCR beta CDR3 regions, with RNA transcripts as the source. Using the HTBI primer set, a first-round RT-PCR was run on the TCR CDR3. TCRdb passed the multiplex PCR reads through MiXCR, listing each CDR3 protein once. This table has roughly 240,000 distinct CDR3 sequences, approximately 23% appearing once. Study observations and caveats: The authors' 13 V-J model separated ophthalmopathy from stable hyperthyroidism.

Per germline, CDR1 MDHEN and CDR2 SYDVKM. The CDR3 runs to 15 residues. Losses at the gene ends were 4 bases for V and 2 bases for J; bases not matched to a gene: 6. The gene calls are TRBV28 and TRBJ2-7, with 9 bases that match TRBD1. The sequenced sample was blood. The sequence was obtained from a woman aged 40 to 55 with Graves' ophthalmopathy. DNA for the CDR3: TGTGCCAGCAGTTCCCCGGGACAGGGAGCCTACGAGCAGTACTTC. Translation: CASSSPGQGAYEQYF.